This record concerns one T cell receptor beta chain sequence. Ages ranged from about 18 to 89 years, with residence in fewer than 25 US areas. The sample is drawn from a study of blood T cell repertoires in COVID-19. In the authors' methods: Reference gene primers were amplified, and this amplification served to estimate nucleated cell counts. The assay was immunoSEQ multiplex PCR, and TCRdb's table has in-frame clones only and misses some. V and J calls and clone size follow that table, whereas D and trimming were derived from the DNA. The table records about 200,000 clones, approximately 92% of them present only once. Trimming stripped 6 bases from V and 5 bases from J, with 23 bases between. Germline V gene lookup returns CDR1 MDHEN and CDR2 SYDVKM. CDR3 length: 17 amino acids.

The sequence came from a woman in her thirties or forties with acute COVID-19. Sample: PBMCs or T cells enriched from blood (not recorded which). This chain connects TRBV28 to TRBJ1-5; D possibly corresponds to TRBD1 (6 bases). The CDR3 nucleotides are TGTGCCAGCAGCCTAGGGGGGGTACTTGTGGATGATCAGCCCCAGCATTTT. Translated: CASSLGGVLVDDQPQHF.